Below, 2 T cell receptor beta chains from the same sample are listed, as sequenced in a study of blood T cells in healthy people across ages. A second roughly 6 to 11 cycle PCR used barcoded and J-beta primers. Via MiXCR, TCRdb re-called the 5' RACE reads, giving one row per CDR3 protein. Here the sample spans approximately 1.5 million distinct CDR3 sequences, about 31% being singletons. The sample consisted of blood. The receptors were sampled from a woman aged 30 to 39 in good health.

A word on this clonotype: A junction boundary mismatches the germline segment, possibly from a read error. The chain combines TRBV2 with TRBJ2-7, with 8 nucleotides matching TRBD1. The germline V gene has CDR1 SNHLY and CDR2 FYNNEI. The CDR3 loop spans 13 amino acids. The CDR3 DNA reads TGTGCCAGCAGTGTAGGGACAGGCCGTAGTGAGCACTTC. Its translation: CASSVGTGRSEHF. The whole variable domain, remainder taken from reference TRBV2 and TRBJ2-7, is EPEVTQTPSHQVTQMGQEVILRCVPISNHLYFYWYRQILGQKVEFLVSFYNNEISEKSEIFDDQFSVERPDGSNFTLKIRSTKLEDSAMYFCASSVGTGRSEHFGPGTRLTVT.

The chain combines TRBV20-1 with TRBJ2-7, with 16 bases lining up with TRBD2. Germline V gene data show CDR1 as DFQATT and CDR2 as SNEGSKA (reference sequence). The CDR3 has 17 residues. Trimming at V came to 5 bases and at J to 2 bases, leaving 9 bases not matched to a gene. DNA for the CDR3: TGCAGTGCTGAGGGACTAGCGGGGGGGGCCAAACCCTACGAGCAGTACTTC. Its translation: CSAEGLAGGAKPYEQYF.